Below are 15 T cell receptor beta chains sequenced from a single sample in a study of T cell responses to AZD1222 COVID-19 vaccine. Only in-frame clones appear in the TCRdb table, and some are missing; sequencing was by immunoSEQ multiplex PCR. Of roughly 55,000 clones in the sample, about 85% were seen once. The source material was peripheral blood, sampled on day 0 of AZD1222 vaccination. Receptors originate from an adult in good health.

The chain links TRBV6-5 to TRBJ1-2, with 9 bases matching TRBD1. The CDR3 is 14 residues long. J was trimmed by 4 bases and V by 9 bases; bases with no gene match: 9. CDR1 is MNHEY, CDR2 SVGAGI, per germline. In nucleotides, the CDR3 is TGTGCCAGTAACGGCCGGGACAGGGTCTATGGCTACACCTTC. This codes for CASNGRDRVYGYTF.

The rearrangement uses TRBV10-3 and TRBJ1-1; TRBD1 is a possible D gene (5 bases). The ends were cut back, 3 bases at V and 1 base at J, with 9 bases in the middle. CDR3 length equals 14 residues. From germline, CDR1 is ENHRY and CDR2 SYGVKD. CDR3 loop: CAISERTTNTEAFF. The CDR3, as DNA: TGTGCCATCAGTGAAAGGACAACGAACACTGAAGCTTTCTTT.

The chain recombines TRBV25-1 with TRBJ1-4, with TRBD1 identical over 11 bases. Germline CDR1 is MGHDK and CDR2 is SYGVNS. The CDR3 is 15 amino acids. J lost 10 bases, V lost 1 base, and 5 bases had no gene match. CDR3 sequence: CASSESGTGGAKLFF. DNA for the CDR3: TGTGCCAGCAGTGAATCCGGGACAGGGGGGGCAAAACTGTTTTTT.

The chain combines TRBV6-5 with TRBJ1-3; 7 nucleotides line up with TRBD1. J lost 4 bases, V lost 4 bases, and 7 bases had no gene match. Germline CDR1 MNHEY, CDR2 SVGAGI. This CDR3 has 15 amino acids. Here the CDR3 reads CASSLETGPGNTIYF. The CDR3 DNA follows: TGTGCCAGCAGTTTAGAGACAGGGCCGGGAAACACCATATATTTT.

The V call is TRBV24-1, the J call TRBJ2-2, with D possibly TRBD2 on 6 matching bases. This CDR3 has 15 amino acids. V lost 7 bases to trimming and J lost 7 bases, with 18 bases between them. Germline V CDR1 and CDR2: KGHDR, SFDVKD. CDR3 DNA: TGTGCCACCAGGGAGGAGGGATTGATGGGCGGGGAGCTGTTTTTT. Translating it yields CATREEGLMGGELFF.

The rearrangement joins TRBV18 to TRBJ2-7, with D maybe TRBD1 (6 bases). Germline V gives CDR1 KGHSH, CDR2 LQKENI. V lost 5 bases and J 5 bases, leaving 13 bases between the germline ends. The CDR3 covers 13 residues. This chain's CDR3 is CASSSRDTDEQYF. The CDR3 coding sequence is TGTGCCAGCTCATCCCGGGACACCGACGAGCAGTACTTC.

The CDR3 loop is CASSPSQWALGYTF. CDR3 DNA sequence: TGTGCCAGCAGTCCCTCCCAATGGGCTCTTGGCTACACCTTC. The chain combines TRBV25-1 with TRBJ1-2; D gene uncertain. V was pared by 5 bases and J by 7 bases, with 17 bases between. The CDR3 totals 14 residues. Germline lookup yields CDR1 MGHDK and CDR2 SYGVNS.

The CDR3 is CASSVLTYEQYF. For the CDR3, the DNA is TGTGCCAGCAGCGTACTCACCTACGAGCAGTACTTC. The V call is TRBV5-6, the J call TRBJ2-7; D gene unclear. The germline gives CDR1 SGHDT, CDR2 YYEEEE. V lost 4 bases and J 2 bases, leaving 7 bases between the germline ends. CDR3 length: 12 amino acids.

This chain connects TRBV4-2 to TRBJ1-4; no clear D. Per germline, CDR1 LGHNA and CDR2 YNFKEQ. This CDR3 is 15 amino acids long. V lost 6 bases to trimming and J lost 3 bases, with 14 bases between them. CDR3 amino acids: CASSPSDTPNEKLFF. Here the CDR3 DNA reads TGTGCCAGCAGTCCAAGCGACACTCCTAATGAAAAACTGTTTTTT.

The gene calls are TRBV6-6 and TRBJ1-5; TRBD1 matches 8 bases. Looked up from germline, CDR1 is MNHNY and CDR2 is SVGAGI (reference sequence). The V and J ends lost 6 bases and 2 bases, in that order; junction bases with no gene match: 3. The CDR3 covers 14 residues. CDR3 in amino acids: CASRLTGGNQPQHF. CDR3 sequence (DNA): TGTGCCAGCAGGCTGACAGGGGGCAATCAGCCCCAGCATTTT.

The CDR3, as DNA: TGTGCCAGCAGTTACTCAAATCCCGGTAAGAATCAGCCCCAGCATTTT. This gives the protein CASSYSNPGKNQPQHF. J is TRBJ1-5 and V is TRBV6-6, with D hard to call. The CDR3 sequence is 16 residues long. Per germline, CDR1 MNHNY and CDR2 SVGAGI (reference sequence). The V and J ends lost 0 bases and 4 bases respectively, with 13 bases between them.

This clone has just one count. This chain uses TRBV5-4 with TRBJ1-4; tentative D call: TRBD1 (6 bases). The CDR3 runs 16 residues. Germline lookup yields CDR1 SGHNT and CDR2 YYREEE (reference sequence). Trimming left V 2 bases short and J 2 bases short, with 13 bases between. Here the CDR3 reads CASSFQGMATNEKLFF. The DNA of the CDR3 is TGTGCCAGCAGCTTTCAGGGGATGGCGACTAATGAAAAACTGTTTTTT.

The chain uses TRBV5-6 and TRBJ2-5; D unclear. Deletions cut 1 base from V and 2 bases from J, with 3 bases between. CDR1 SGHDT and CDR2 YYEEEE come from the germline V gene. The CDR3 has 12 amino acids. This CDR3 is CASSLLQETQYF. CDR3 DNA sequence: TGTGCCAGCAGCTTGTTACAAGAGACCCAGTACTTC.

The chain employs TRBV19 and TRBJ2-3; possibly TRBD2 for D (5 bases). From germline, CDR1 is LNHDA and CDR2 SQIVND (reference sequence). V lost 5 bases, J lost 1 base, and 19 bases lay in between. This CDR3 has 17 residues. CDR3 sequence (DNA): TGTGCCAGTAGTCCAAGGGCCGGCGGGCCACGCACAGATACGCAGTATTTT. It specifies CASSPRAGGPRTDTQYF.

The chain uses TRBV7-9 and TRBJ2-4; no clear D gene. This CDR3 spans 16 amino acids. The V gene lost 5 bases and the J gene lost 0 bases, with 14 bases spanning the gap. Germline assignment: CDR1 SEHNR and CDR2 FQNEAQ (reference sequence). CDR3 DNA sequence: TGTGCCAGCAGCCCTCCAGAACCCCTAGCCAAAAACATTCAGTACTTC. Amino acids: CASSPPEPLAKNIQYF. The full variable domain, rest sourced from reference TRBV7-9 and TRBJ2-4, is DTGVSQNPRHKITKRGQNVTFRCDPISEHNRLYWYRQTLGQGPEFLTYFQNEAQLEKSRLLSDRFSAERPKGSFSTLEIQRTEQGDSAMYLCASSPPEPLAKNIQYFGAGTRLSVL.